These 17 T cell receptor beta chains were all obtained from the same sample, sequenced in a study of response to subunit inactivated influenza vaccine. TCRdb fed the RT-PCR reads into MiXCR, producing one record per CDR3 protein. The data hold roughly 670,000 distinct CDR3 sequences, with around 15% observed a single time. The sample in question was PBMCs from blood, obtained 14 days before vaccination. The source is a man in his forties or fifties who received an inactivated influenza vaccine.

In its sample, this clonotype was seen many times. This chain uses TRBV11-2 with TRBJ2-2, with D unclear. The germline V and J ends were trimmed by 0 bases and 4 bases, with 9 bases remaining between them. Looked up from germline, CDR1 is SGHAT and CDR2 is FQNNGV. The CDR3 is 15 residues long. The chain's CDR3 is CASSLEASPTGELFF. The CDR3 DNA follows: TGTGCCAGCAGCTTAGAGGCCAGCCCCACCGGGGAGCTGTTTTTT. The full variable domain, completed using reference TRBV11-2 and TRBJ2-2, is EAGVAQSPRYKIIEKRQSVAFWCNPISGHATLYWYQQILGQGPKLLIQFQNNGVVDDSQLPKDRFSAERLKGVDSTLKIQPAKLEDSAVYLCASSLEASPTGELFFGEGSRLTVL.

The chain recombines TRBV4-1 with TRBJ2-3; the D is unclear. Germline CDR1 is MGHRA and CDR2 is YSYEKL. V lost 7 bases to trimming and J lost 7 bases, with 15 bases between them. The CDR3 is 13 amino acids. CDR3 coding DNA: TGCGCCAGCATCCCCGCCCTCCGGAATACGCAGTATTTT. This codes for CASIPALRNTQYF.

J is TRBJ2-1 and V is TRBV12-5; D is possibly TRBD1 (6 bases). Germline V CDR1 and CDR2: LGHNT, FRNRAP. Trimming took 6 bases from V and 0 from J, leaving 15 bases between them. CDR3 length: 16 amino acids. CDR3 protein: CASGDRTASSYNEQFF. The CDR3 nucleotides read TGTGCTAGTGGGGACCGGACAGCGAGCTCCTACAATGAGCAGTTCTTC. Together with reference TRBV12-5 and TRBJ2-1, the CDR3 gives the full variable domain: DARVTQTPRHKVTEMGQEVTMRCQPILGHNTVFWYRQTMMQGLELLAYFRNRAPLDDSGMPKDRFSAEMPDATLATLKIQPSEPRDSAVYFCASGDRTASSYNEQFFGPGTRLTVL.

This clonotype was detected a few times. CDR3: CATARGQSTEETQYF. For the CDR3, the DNA is TGTGCCACCGCCAGAGGACAGTCTACTGAAGAGACCCAGTACTTC. This chain uses TRBV10-3 with TRBJ2-5; D is perhaps TRBD1 (6 bases). This CDR3 is built from 15 residues. The germline gives CDR1 ENHRY, CDR2 SYGVKD. V gave up 10 bases and J gave up 3 bases, with 21 bases separating them.

The rearrangement links TRBV5-1 to TRBJ2-7; TRBD1 is a possible D gene (5 bases). This CDR3 has 15 residues. Trimming removed 1 base at V and 4 bases at J, with 15 bases between. Germline V gene data show CDR1 as SGHRS and CDR2 as YFSETQ. This CDR3 is CASSLNSGIEYEQYF. For the CDR3, the DNA is TGCGCCAGCAGCTTGAACTCAGGGATTGAGTACGAGCAGTACTTC.

This clonotype was seen a handful of times. The chain uses TRBV6-1 and TRBJ2-2; D ambiguous. The ends were cut back, 5 bases at V and 6 bases at J, with 10 bases in the middle. The CDR3 is 13 residues long. Germline CDR1 MNHNS, CDR2 SASEGT. The CDR3 nucleotides are TGTGCCAGCAGTCCGCGCTGGTCCGGGGAGCTGTTTTTT. Amino acids: CASSPRWSGELFF.

CDR3 DNA sequence: TGTGCCAGCAGCTCACCTCTTGAAAGCTCCTACGAGCAGTACTTC. Encoded protein: CASSSPLESSYEQYF. The chain links TRBV5-4 to TRBJ2-7; D ambiguous. Germline CDR1 reads SGHNT; CDR2 reads YYREEE (reference sequence). V was cut by 3 bases and J by 0 bases, with 13 bases left in between. This CDR3 comprises 15 residues.

This clonotype was seen at least ten times. The chain recombines TRBV11-1 with TRBJ2-1; D remains ambiguous. In germline, CDR1 is SGHAT, CDR2 FQDESV (reference sequence). The CDR3 spans 19 residues. V was cut by 3 bases and J by 2 bases, with 23 bases left in between. Here the CDR3 reads CASSFGGLGFQGTYNEQFF. Here the CDR3 DNA reads TGTGCCAGCAGCTTTGGTGGGCTTGGGTTCCAAGGGACCTACAATGAGCAGTTCTTC.

V is TRBV6-5 and J is TRBJ2-7, with D unclear. The CDR3 totals 11 residues. V lost 7 bases to trimming and J lost 3 bases, with 7 bases between them. CDR1 is MNHEY and CDR2 is SVGAGI in the germline V gene. CDR3 amino acids: CASMAGYEQYF. CDR3 coding DNA: TGTGCCAGCATGGCCGGCTACGAGCAGTACTTC.

This clonotype has more than one count but fewer than ten. The rearrangement links TRBV4-1 to TRBJ2-1, with 7 bases identical to TRBD2. Per the germline V gene, CDR1 is MGHRA and CDR2 is YSYEKL. J lost 4 bases, V lost 0 bases, and 0 bases had no gene match. The CDR3 contains 14 residues. The DNA of the CDR3 is TGCGCCAGCAGCCAAGAACTAGCGTACAATGAGCAGTTCTTC. It yields the protein CASSQELAYNEQFF.

This clonotype was counted a few times. The rearrangement joins TRBV5-1 to TRBJ2-2; D is undetermined. Germline-derived CDR1 and CDR2 are SGHRS and YFSETQ. The ends were cut back, 4 bases at V and 0 bases at J, with 16 bases in the middle. There are 17 residues in the CDR3. The CDR3 is CASSPRFSSTNTGELFF. The CDR3 bases are TGCGCCAGCAGCCCCCGATTTTCCAGCACGAACACCGGGGAGCTGTTTTTT. Looking up the rest from reference TRBV5-1 and TRBJ2-2 gives the full variable domain: KAGVTQTPRYLIKTRGQQVTLSCSPISGHRSVSWYQQTPGQGLQFLFEYFSETQRNKGNFPGRFSGRQFSNSRSEMNVSTLELGDSALYLCASSPRFSSTNTGELFFGEGSRLTVL.

The chain combines TRBV24-1 with TRBJ2-1; either TRBD1 or TRBD2 may supply D (6 bases each). V was shortened by 1 base and J by 5 bases, with 14 bases between the two germline ends. The CDR3 is 16 residues long. Germline V gives CDR1 KGHDR, CDR2 SFDVKD. CDR3 residues: CATSDLGGGDNNEQFF. The CDR3 coding sequence is TGTGCCACCAGTGATTTAGGAGGGGGAGATAACAATGAGCAGTTCTTC.

This clonotype has only a few counts. The chain links TRBV5-1 to TRBJ2-3, with D possibly TRBD2 on 6 matching bases. Between the trimmed V and J ends, which lost 3 bases and 1 base, there was a span of 18 bases. Germline-derived CDR1 and CDR2 are SGHRS and YFSETQ. CDR3 size: 17 residues. The DNA of the CDR3 is TGCGCCAGCAGCTCCCCCAGACTAGGAGGACGCACAGATACGCAGTATTTT. Translation: CASSSPRLGGRTDTQYF.

V gene TRBV7-6 combines with J gene TRBJ2-3, with D hard to call. Deletions cut 2 bases from V and 0 bases from J, with 9 bases between. The CDR3 spans 15 residues. Looked up from germline, CDR1 is SGHVS and CDR2 is FNYEAQ. CDR3 protein: CASSLMSRSTDTQYF. The CDR3 DNA reads as TGTGCCAGCAGCTTAATGAGTCGGAGCACAGATACGCAGTATTTT.

This chain connects TRBV29-1 to TRBJ2-4; TRBD2 matches 7 bases. CDR1 and CDR2 (germline): SQVTM, ANQGSEA. J gave up 4 bases and V 3 bases, and 3 bases lay outside the gene matches. This CDR3 has 13 amino acids. The CDR3 nucleotides are TGCAGCGTTGATTTGGGGGGGAAAAACATTCAGTACTTC. As protein: CSVDLGGKNIQYF.

This sequence joins TRBV4-2 and TRBJ2-2, with TRBD2 matching over 7 bases. V was pared by 3 bases and J by 5 bases, with 6 bases of the junction left unmatched. The length of the CDR3 is 15 residues. Germline loops: CDR1 LGHNA, CDR2 YNFKEQ. CDR3 residues: CASSQLAVETGELFF. The CDR3 nucleotides read TGTGCCAGCAGCCAGCTAGCGGTCGAGACCGGGGAGCTGTTTTTT.

This clonotype turned up a few times. The rearrangement links TRBV20-1 to TRBJ2-1, with D unclear. The CDR3 loop spans 15 amino acids. Germline loops: CDR1 DFQATT, CDR2 SNEGSKA (reference sequence). Trimming left V 0 bases short and J 5 bases short, with 14 bases between. CDR3 sequence: CSARDLASVDNEQFF. CDR3 coding DNA: TGCAGTGCTAGAGATCTTGCTAGTGTGGACAATGAGCAGTTCTTC.